These T cell receptor beta chains were read from a single sample in a study of blood T cell repertoires in COVID-19. Clones were read by immunoSEQ multiplex PCR, and TCRdb kept only the in-frame ones, dropping some. The sample records roughly 180,000 clones, 81% being singletons. Input material: peripheral blood. The receptors come from a woman in her 40s with COVID-19, enrolled during active disease. Both conserved end residues are part of each CDR3. D genes are given only for firm matches. Clone sizes are given selectively: once, few, many, or a class where the clone is expanded.

d_gene: TRBD1
v_gene: TRBV5-1
abundance: .
j_gene: TRBJ1-1
CDR3nt: TGCGCCAGCAGCTTAAGCCCGGGACAGACGAACACTGAAGCTTTCTTT
CDR3aa: CASSLSPGQTNTEAFF

d_gene: .
v_gene: TRBV20-1
abundance: .
j_gene: TRBJ2-1
CDR3nt: TGCAGTGCTAGGGGCGTTGATGAGCAGTTCTTC
CDR3aa: CSARGVDEQFF

d_gene: .
v_gene: TRBV24-1
abundance: .
j_gene: TRBJ2-3
CDR3nt: TGTGCCACCAGTGATTTGAGCAGCGATGGGACAGATACGCAGTATTTT
CDR3aa: CATSDLSSDGTDTQYF

d_gene: TRBD2
v_gene: TRBV28
abundance: .
j_gene: TRBJ2-3
CDR3nt: TGTGCCAGCAGGACCACGCGTGCGACTAGCGGGACTTCCCGGGATACGCAGTATTTT
CDR3aa: CASRTTRATSGTSRDTQYF

d_gene: .
v_gene: TRBV2
abundance: .
j_gene: TRBJ1-1
CDR3nt: TGTGCCAGCGTACGGGGAATGAACACTGAAGCTTTCTTT
CDR3aa: CASVRGMNTEAFF

d_gene: .
v_gene: TRBV7-6
abundance: once
j_gene: TRBJ2-7
CDR3nt: TGTGCCAGCAGCTCCTCCGGACTGCTCTCCTACGAGCAGTACTTC
CDR3aa: CASSSSGLLSYEQYF

d_gene: TRBD1
v_gene: TRBV19
abundance: .
j_gene: TRBJ2-3
CDR3nt: TGTGCCAGTGCCGGGACAGAACCCACAGATACGCAGTATTTT
CDR3aa: CASAGTEPTDTQYF

d_gene: TRBD2
v_gene: TRBV7-2
abundance: .
j_gene: TRBJ2-7
CDR3nt: TGTGCCAGCAGCTTAGGTGGCGGGAGCCCCCCCCTCGGGCAGTACTTC
CDR3aa: CASSLGGGSPPLGQYF

d_gene: TRBD1
v_gene: TRBV6-5
abundance: .
j_gene: TRBJ2-7
CDR3nt: TGTGCCATCGGCTCACAGGGGATACACGAGCAGTACTTC
CDR3aa: CAIGSQGIHEQYF

d_gene: TRBD2
v_gene: TRBV29-1
abundance: .
j_gene: TRBJ2-3
CDR3nt: TGCAGCGTGGATACTAGCGGGAGCGGGTCAGATACGCAGTATTTT
CDR3aa: CSVDTSGSGSDTQYF

d_gene: TRBD2
v_gene: TRBV5-6
abundance: .
j_gene: TRBJ2-4
CDR3nt: TGTGCCAGCAGCTTGCTAGCGGGAGCTAACAAAAACATTCAGTACTTC
CDR3aa: CASSLLAGANKNIQYF

d_gene: TRBD2
v_gene: TRBV13
abundance: once
j_gene: TRBJ2-3
CDR3nt: TGTGCCAGCAGCTTACGGACTAGCGGGAGGGATACGCAGTATTTT
CDR3aa: CASSLRTSGRDTQYF

d_gene: TRBD1
v_gene: TRBV7-8
abundance: .
j_gene: TRBJ1-6
CDR3nt: TGTGCCAGCAGCTTTAGGCGGGACAGGGCGAATTCACCCCTCCACTTT
CDR3aa: CASSFRRDRANSPLHF

d_gene: TRBD1
v_gene: TRBV10-3
abundance: few
j_gene: TRBJ2-7
CDR3nt: TGTGCCATCAGTGAACCGGGACAGGGGCTCGGCGAGCAGTACTTC
CDR3aa: CAISEPGQGLGEQYF

d_gene: .
v_gene: TRBV29-1
abundance: .
j_gene: TRBJ1-4
CDR3nt: TGCAGCGTTGCCCATAATGAAAAACTGTTTTTT
CDR3aa: CSVAHNEKLFF

d_gene: .
v_gene: TRBV10-3
abundance: .
j_gene: TRBJ1-2
CDR3nt: TGTGCCATCAGGGACAGAGACTATGGCTACACCTTC
CDR3aa: CAIRDRDYGYTF

d_gene: .
v_gene: TRBV11-2
abundance: .
j_gene: TRBJ1-2
CDR3nt: TGTGCCAGCAGCTCCCGGGACGGGGGAGACTATGGCTACACCTTC
CDR3aa: CASSSRDGGDYGYTF

d_gene: .
v_gene: TRBV11-2
abundance: .
j_gene: TRBJ2-5
CDR3nt: TGTGCCAGCAGCTTATCTGGGGCTGAGACCCAGTACTTC
CDR3aa: CASSLSGAETQYF

d_gene: .
v_gene: TRBV25-1
abundance: .
j_gene: TRBJ1-6
CDR3nt: TGTGCCAGCAGTGATCCAGGGGAATTGGCACCCCTCCACTTT
CDR3aa: CASSDPGELAPLHF